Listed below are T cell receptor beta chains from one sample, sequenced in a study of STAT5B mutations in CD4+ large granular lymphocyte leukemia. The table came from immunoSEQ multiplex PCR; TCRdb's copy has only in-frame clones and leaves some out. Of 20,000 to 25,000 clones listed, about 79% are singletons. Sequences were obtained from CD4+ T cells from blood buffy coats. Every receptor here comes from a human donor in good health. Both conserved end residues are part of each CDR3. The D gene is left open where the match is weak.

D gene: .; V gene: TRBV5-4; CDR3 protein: CASSTELWEQETQYF
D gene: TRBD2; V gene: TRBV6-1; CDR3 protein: CASSGTSGGSPKNNEQFF
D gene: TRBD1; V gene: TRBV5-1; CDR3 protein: CASSEGQKETQYF
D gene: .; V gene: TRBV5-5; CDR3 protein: CASSLIGTEAFF
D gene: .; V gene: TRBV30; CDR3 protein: CAWSSGQYGYTF
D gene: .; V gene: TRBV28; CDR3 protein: CASSLSGPAENEQFF
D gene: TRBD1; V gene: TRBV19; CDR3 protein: CASRPGGHYGYTF
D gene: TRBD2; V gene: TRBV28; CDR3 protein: CASSLSPGLGSLTDTQYF
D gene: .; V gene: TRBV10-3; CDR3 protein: CAIFGADSYEQYF
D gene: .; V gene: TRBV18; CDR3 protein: CASSPQGTGNTIYF
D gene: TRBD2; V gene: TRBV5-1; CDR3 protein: CASSSSSQRGEGGELFF
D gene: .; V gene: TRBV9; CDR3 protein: CASSVEEGFYGYTF
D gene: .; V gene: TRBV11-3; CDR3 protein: CASSLIQTYEQYF
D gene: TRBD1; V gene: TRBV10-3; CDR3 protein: CAISEDRGNQPQHF
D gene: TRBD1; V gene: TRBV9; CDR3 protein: CASSPDGTAYSGANVLTF
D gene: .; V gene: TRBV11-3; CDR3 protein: CASSLGSDGVSYEQYF
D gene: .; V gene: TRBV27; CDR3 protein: CASSPRARVGELGGANVLTF
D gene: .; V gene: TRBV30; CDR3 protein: CAHREGSVRNTGELFF
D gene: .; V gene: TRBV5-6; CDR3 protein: CASSLNRANGYTF
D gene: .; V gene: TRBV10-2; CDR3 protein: CASRVGMYNEQFF
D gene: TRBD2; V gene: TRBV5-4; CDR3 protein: CASSFVSGRDEQYF
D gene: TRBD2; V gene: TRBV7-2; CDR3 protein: CASSALAGGRGEQFF
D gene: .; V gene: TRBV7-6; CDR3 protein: CASSLAGTLNEQFF
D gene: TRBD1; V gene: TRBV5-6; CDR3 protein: CASSSTGGRETQYF
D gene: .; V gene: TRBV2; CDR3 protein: CASSVGRSQETQYF
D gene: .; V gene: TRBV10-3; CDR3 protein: CAIREGGNTGELFF
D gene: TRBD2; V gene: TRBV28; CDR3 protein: CASSFHLAGSTDTQYF
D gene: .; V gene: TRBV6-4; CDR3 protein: CAAGRENTEAFF
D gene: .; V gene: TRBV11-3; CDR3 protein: CASSLGRISYNEQFF
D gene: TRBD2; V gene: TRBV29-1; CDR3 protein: CSAARPGTSGRADEQFF
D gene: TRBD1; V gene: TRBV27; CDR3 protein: CASSLRAGGSYEQYF
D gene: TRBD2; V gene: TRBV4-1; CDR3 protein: CASSQDASGSQETQYF
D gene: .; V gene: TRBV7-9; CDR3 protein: CASSLPPYEQFF
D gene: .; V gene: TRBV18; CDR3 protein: CASSPPVGLRREHEQFF
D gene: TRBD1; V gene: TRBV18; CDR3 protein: CASSLDRANNEQFF
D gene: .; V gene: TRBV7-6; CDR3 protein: CASSLGIGGRGSGANVLTF
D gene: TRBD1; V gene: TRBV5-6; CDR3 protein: CASSSRDRVSYEQYF
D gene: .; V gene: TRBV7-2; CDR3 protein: CASSPRGGPYGYTF
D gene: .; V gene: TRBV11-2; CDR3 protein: CASSLGTKAYYEQYF
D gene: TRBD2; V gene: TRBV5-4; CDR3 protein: CASSLDGGSSEQYF
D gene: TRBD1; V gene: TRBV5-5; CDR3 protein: CASSTGQAFYEQYF